The rows below give T cell receptor beta chains drawn from one sample of a study of technical replicates of blood from a handful of donors. The protocol was immunoSEQ multiplex PCR, while the TCRdb copy is restricted to in-frame clones and leaves out a portion. The data contain more than 65,000 clones, around 90% of them singletons. The source material was T cells isolated from PBMCs. All receptors derive from a human donor in good health. Both conserved end residues are part of each CDR3. Fields, in order: J gene, clone size, V gene, D gene, CDR3 DNA, CDR3 protein. The D gene is left open where the match is weak. The size of a clone is reported for some rows only, either as once, few or many, or as a class for expanded clones.

j_gene: TRBJ2-5; abundance: -; v_gene: TRBV30; d_gene: -; CDR3nt: TGTGCCTGGAGTGCCTCCGCGTCCGGGGTCCAAGAGACCCAGTACTTC; CDR3aa: CAWSASASGVQETQYF
j_gene: TRBJ2-7; abundance: -; v_gene: TRBV28; d_gene: -; CDR3nt: TGTGCCAGCAGTTTGGCGGGGATACCCTACGAGCAGTACTTC; CDR3aa: CASSLAGIPYEQYF
j_gene: TRBJ1-1; abundance: once; v_gene: TRBV5-5; d_gene: -; CDR3nt: TGTGCCAGCAGCTATACAGGGAACACTGAAGCTTTCTTT; CDR3aa: CASSYTGNTEAFF
j_gene: TRBJ2-7; abundance: -; v_gene: TRBV11-2; d_gene: -; CDR3nt: TGTGCCAGCAGCTTCTCGGGGGACTCCTCCTACGAGCAGTACTTC; CDR3aa: CASSFSGDSSYEQYF
j_gene: TRBJ1-2; abundance: -; v_gene: TRBV21-1; d_gene: -; CDR3nt: TGTGCTCGGGGGGATGGCTACACCTTC; CDR3aa: CARGDGYTF
j_gene: TRBJ2-5; abundance: -; v_gene: TRBV5-1; d_gene: TRBD2; CDR3nt: TGCGCCAGCAGATATGGACTAGCGGGAGATTGGAGAGAGACCCAGTACTTC; CDR3aa: CASRYGLAGDWRETQYF
j_gene: TRBJ1-2; abundance: few; v_gene: TRBV2; d_gene: -; CDR3nt: TGTGCCAGCAGTCAACAGGGATCCCAGGGCTACACCTTC; CDR3aa: CASSQQGSQGYTF
j_gene: TRBJ1-3; abundance: -; v_gene: TRBV5-4; d_gene: -; CDR3nt: TGTGCCAGCAGCCCTACTGCGACAGTTACCTCTGGAAACACCATATATTTT; CDR3aa: CASSPTATVTSGNTIYF
j_gene: TRBJ2-1; abundance: -; v_gene: TRBV18; d_gene: TRBD2; CDR3nt: TGTGCCAGCTCACCTCTGGATGCGGGACTAGCGGGAGATGAGCAGTTCTTC; CDR3aa: CASSPLDAGLAGDEQFF
j_gene: TRBJ2-7; abundance: -; v_gene: TRBV5-3; d_gene: TRBD1; CDR3nt: TGCATAAGGGGGACAGGAACATCCTACGAGCAGTACTTC; CDR3aa: CIRGTGTSYEQYF
j_gene: TRBJ2-3; abundance: -; v_gene: TRBV15; d_gene: TRBD2; CDR3nt: TGTGCCACCAGCAGGATACTAGCGGGTTACACAGATACGCAGTATTTT; CDR3aa: CATSRILAGYTDTQYF
j_gene: TRBJ2-3; abundance: -; v_gene: TRBV10-1; d_gene: -; CDR3nt: TGCGCCAGCAGTGTAGGAGGGGCAGATACGCAGTATTTT; CDR3aa: CASSVGGADTQYF
j_gene: TRBJ1-2; abundance: -; v_gene: TRBV7-9; d_gene: TRBD1; CDR3nt: TGTGCCAGCAGCACCCGGGACAGGCCCCATTATGGCTACACCTTC; CDR3aa: CASSTRDRPHYGYTF
j_gene: TRBJ1-1; abundance: -; v_gene: TRBV29-1; d_gene: TRBD1; CDR3nt: TGCGGCGGGGACAGATCGATGAACACTGAAGCTTTCTTT; CDR3aa: CGGDRSMNTEAFF
j_gene: TRBJ1-4; abundance: -; v_gene: TRBV11-2; d_gene: -; CDR3nt: TGTGCCAGCAGCTTAGGGCGGTCAGAAAAACTGTTTTTT; CDR3aa: CASSLGRSEKLFF
j_gene: TRBJ2-2; abundance: -; v_gene: TRBV5-6; d_gene: TRBD2; CDR3nt: TGTGCCAGCAGCTTGGCCTCTAGCGGGAGGTGGACCGGGGAGCTGTTTTTT; CDR3aa: CASSLASSGRWTGELFF
j_gene: TRBJ2-7; abundance: -; v_gene: TRBV15; d_gene: -; CDR3nt: TGTGCCACCAGCAGAGGGGGGCTCGAGCAGTACTTC; CDR3aa: CATSRGGLEQYF
j_gene: TRBJ2-4; abundance: -; v_gene: TRBV15; d_gene: -; CDR3nt: TGTGCCACCAGCAGTACAGGGGCCAAAAACATTCAGTACTTC; CDR3aa: CATSSTGAKNIQYF
j_gene: TRBJ1-4; abundance: -; v_gene: TRBV9; d_gene: TRBD1; CDR3nt: TGTGCCAGCAACAGGGGGGTTAATGAAAAACTGTTTTTT; CDR3aa: CASNRGVNEKLFF
j_gene: TRBJ2-5; abundance: -; v_gene: TRBV11-2; d_gene: -; CDR3nt: TGTGCCAGCAGCTTAGTAGCCAACCAAGAGACCCAGTACTTC; CDR3aa: CASSLVANQETQYF
j_gene: TRBJ2-2; abundance: -; v_gene: TRBV13; d_gene: -; CDR3nt: TGTGCCAGCAGCACTAACACCGGGGAGCTGTTTTTT; CDR3aa: CASSTNTGELFF
j_gene: TRBJ1-2; abundance: -; v_gene: TRBV7-3; d_gene: -; CDR3nt: TGTGCCAGCAGCTTAACGCGGGTAGCGAACTATGGCTACACCTTC; CDR3aa: CASSLTRVANYGYTF
j_gene: TRBJ2-7; abundance: -; v_gene: TRBV28; d_gene: TRBD2; CDR3nt: TGTGCCAGCTCGAGGCGGGAGAGGAGCGAGCAGTACTTC; CDR3aa: CASSRRERSEQYF
j_gene: TRBJ2-1; abundance: -; v_gene: TRBV19; d_gene: TRBD2; CDR3nt: TGTGCCAGTAGTATTGTAGGCCTAGCGGGGCACTATGAGCAGTTCTTC; CDR3aa: CASSIVGLAGHYEQFF
j_gene: TRBJ2-7; abundance: -; v_gene: TRBV9; d_gene: -; CDR3nt: TGTGCCAGCTCGAATGGGCAGGGAAACGAGCAGTACTTC; CDR3aa: CASSNGQGNEQYF
j_gene: TRBJ1-2; abundance: -; v_gene: TRBV19; d_gene: -; CDR3nt: TGTGCCAGTAGTATAACAACACAGTATGGCTACACCTTC; CDR3aa: CASSITTQYGYTF
j_gene: TRBJ1-1; abundance: -; v_gene: TRBV29-1; d_gene: TRBD1; CDR3nt: TGCAGCGCCGGACAGGGGAACACTGAAGCTTTCTTT; CDR3aa: CSAGQGNTEAFF
j_gene: TRBJ2-7; abundance: -; v_gene: TRBV29-1; d_gene: -; CDR3nt: TGCAGCGTTCTAGGGGGTAAAAGCTACGAGCAGTACTTC; CDR3aa: CSVLGGKSYEQYF
j_gene: TRBJ1-5; abundance: -; v_gene: TRBV18; d_gene: -; CDR3nt: TGTGCCAGCTCACCATTCTTTGCCGGGGAGCCCCAGCATTTT; CDR3aa: CASSPFFAGEPQHF
j_gene: TRBJ2-7; abundance: -; v_gene: TRBV5-1; d_gene: -; CDR3nt: TGCGCCAGCAGCTTTAGGGGTTTACAGCGTGGCGCGGAACAGGGCCCCTACGAGCAGTACTTC; CDR3aa: CASSFRGLQRGAEQGPYEQYF
j_gene: TRBJ2-1; abundance: -; v_gene: TRBV7-9; d_gene: -; CDR3nt: TGTGCCAGCAGCTTGAGGCACAATGAGCAGTTCTTC; CDR3aa: CASSLRHNEQFF
j_gene: TRBJ2-5; abundance: -; v_gene: TRBV23-1; d_gene: TRBD1; CDR3nt: TGCGCCAGCAGTCATACACCTGTCAGGGGGGAGACCCAGTACTTC; CDR3aa: CASSHTPVRGETQYF
j_gene: TRBJ2-7; abundance: -; v_gene: TRBV10-3; d_gene: TRBD2; CDR3nt: TGTGCCATCAGCGACACCAGGACTAGCCCATACGAGCAGTACTTC; CDR3aa: CAISDTRTSPYEQYF
j_gene: TRBJ1-2; abundance: -; v_gene: TRBV27; d_gene: TRBD1; CDR3nt: TGTGCCAGCAGTAGACAGGACAGGTACTATGGCTACACCTTC; CDR3aa: CASSRQDRYYGYTF
j_gene: TRBJ1-5; abundance: once; v_gene: TRBV7-8; d_gene: TRBD1; CDR3nt: TGTGCCAGCAGCTTAGTCCCCCAGGGGGCGCATCTTCAGCCCCAGCATTTT; CDR3aa: CASSLVPQGAHLQPQHF